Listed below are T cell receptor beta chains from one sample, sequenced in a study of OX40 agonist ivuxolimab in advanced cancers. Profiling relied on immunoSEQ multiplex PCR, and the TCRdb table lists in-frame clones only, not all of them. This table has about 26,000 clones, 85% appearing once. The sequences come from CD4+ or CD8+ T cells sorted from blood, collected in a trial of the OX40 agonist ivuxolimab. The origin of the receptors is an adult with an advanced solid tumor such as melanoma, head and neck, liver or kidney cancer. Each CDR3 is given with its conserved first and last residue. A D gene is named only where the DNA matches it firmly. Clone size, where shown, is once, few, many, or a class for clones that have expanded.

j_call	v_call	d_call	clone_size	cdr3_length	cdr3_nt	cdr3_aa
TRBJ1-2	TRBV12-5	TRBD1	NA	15	TGTGCTAGTGGCCCCGGACAGGGAACAAACTATGGCTACACCTTC	CASGPGQGTNYGYTF
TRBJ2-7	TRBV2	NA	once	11	TGTGCCAACATACAGGGTTACGAGCAGTACTTC	CANIQGYEQYF
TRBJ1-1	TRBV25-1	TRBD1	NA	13	TGTGCCAGCAGGAGACAGGGCGGCACTGAAGCTTTCTTT	CASRRQGGTEAFF
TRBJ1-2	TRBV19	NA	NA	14	TGTGCCAGTAGTATTCAGGGGATGAACTATGGCTACACCTTC	CASSIQGMNYGYTF
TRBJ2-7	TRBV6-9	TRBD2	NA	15	TGTGCCAGCAGTCCAGGGGTAGCGGGGGCAGGGGAGCAGTACTTC	CASSPGVAGAGEQYF
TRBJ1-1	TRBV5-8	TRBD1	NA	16	TGTGTCAGCAGCTTGAAATCAGGGGGCTGGAACACTGAAGCTTTCTTT	CVSSLKSGGWNTEAFF
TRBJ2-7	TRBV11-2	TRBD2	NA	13	TGTGCCAGCAGCTTCGGGACTAGCTACGAGCAGTACTTC	CASSFGTSYEQYF
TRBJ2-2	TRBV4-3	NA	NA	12	TGCGCCAGCAGCCAATACACCGGGGAGCTGTTTTTT	CASSQYTGELFF
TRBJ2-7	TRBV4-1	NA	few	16	TGCGCCAGCAGCCCCGCTCCCAGGGGTACTGCTGGCGAGCAGTACTTC	CASSPAPRGTAGEQYF
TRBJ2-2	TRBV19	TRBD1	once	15	TGTGCCAGTAGTTCAGACAGGGGGGGCACCGGGGAGCTGTTTTTT	CASSSDRGGTGELFF
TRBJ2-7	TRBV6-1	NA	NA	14	TGTGCCAGCAGTGCCCGGGACCACTTCTACGAGCAGTACTTC	CASSARDHFYEQYF
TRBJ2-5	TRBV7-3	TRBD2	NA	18	TGTGCCAGCAGCTTATGGGGCCGGGAGGACGCCCTTGGGGAGACCCAGTACTTC	CASSLWGREDALGETQYF
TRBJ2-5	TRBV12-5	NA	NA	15	TGTGCTAGTGGTCATCGAGGGCCTGGAGGGGAGACCCAGTACTTC	CASGHRGPGGETQYF
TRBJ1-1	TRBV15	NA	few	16	TGTGCCACCAGCAGAGATTTCGTGGGGGTAGGAACTGAAGCTTTCTTT	CATSRDFVGVGTEAFF
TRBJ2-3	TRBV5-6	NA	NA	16	TGTGCCAGCAGCTTGGGGGGTTGGAGCTACACAGATACGCAGTATTTT	CASSLGGWSYTDTQYF
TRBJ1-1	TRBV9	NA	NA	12	TGTGCCAGCAGCGCCAGGGGAGATGAAGCTTTCTTT	CASSARGDEAFF
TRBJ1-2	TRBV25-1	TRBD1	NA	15	TGTGCCAGCAGTGAACCGGGACAGGGCCACTATGGCTACACCTTC	CASSEPGQGHYGYTF
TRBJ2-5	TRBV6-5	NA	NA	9	TGTGCCAGCAGTGGGACCCAGTACTTC	CASSGTQYF
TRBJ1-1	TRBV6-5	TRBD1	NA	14	TGTGCCAGCAGGGGGACAGGGGGGAGCACTGAAGCTTTCTTT	CASRGTGGSTEAFF
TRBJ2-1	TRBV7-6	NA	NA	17	TGTGCCAGCAGCTTACAGGGGGGCTATGGGTCCTACAATGAGCAGTTCTTC	CASSLQGGYGSYNEQFF
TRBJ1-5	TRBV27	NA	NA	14	TGTGCCAGCAGTTTAATAGGCGGCAATCAGCCCCAGCATTTT	CASSLIGGNQPQHF
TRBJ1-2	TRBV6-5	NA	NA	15	TGTGCCAGCAGTTACTCTCGCCGCGGCTCCTATGGCTACACCTTC	CASSYSRRGSYGYTF
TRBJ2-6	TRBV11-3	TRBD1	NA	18	TGTGCCAGCAGCTTGGGCCAGGGGGCTTCTATTGGGGCCAACGTCCTGACTTTC	CASSLGQGASIGANVLTF
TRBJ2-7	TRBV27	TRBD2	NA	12	TGTGCCACTTCGGGAGGGGGCTACGAGCAGTACTTC	CATSGGGYEQYF
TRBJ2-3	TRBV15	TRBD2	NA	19	TGTGCCACCAGCAGAGGGGGTAGCGGGAGTATAAGGAACACAGATACGCAGTATTTT	CATSRGGSGSIRNTDTQYF
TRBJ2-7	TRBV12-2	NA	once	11	TGTGCAAGTCGCTTAGATGCGCGGAGGAACTTC	CASRLDARRNF
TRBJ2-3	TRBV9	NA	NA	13	TGTGCCAGCAGCTTAAGACCGGCAGATACGCAGTATTTT	CASSLRPADTQYF
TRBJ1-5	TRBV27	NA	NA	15	TGTGCCAGCAGTCCCTACACAGGGTCCCATCAGCCCCAGCATTTT	CASSPYTGSHQPQHF
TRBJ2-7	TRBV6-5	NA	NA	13	TGTGCCAGCAGTTACTCGACGGGCTACGAGCAGTACTTC	CASSYSTGYEQYF
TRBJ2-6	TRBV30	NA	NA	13	TGTGCCTGTGACGACTCTGGGGCCAACGTCCTGACTTTC	CACDDSGANVLTF